This T cell receptor beta chain was captured in a study of cytomegalovirus exposure and HLA in healthy donors. The study ran its PCR with 60 Vbeta and 13 Jbeta primers. Profiling relied on immunoSEQ multiplex PCR, and the TCRdb table lists in-frame clones only, not all of them. The table shows fewer than 100,000 clones, with approximately 80% occurring only once. Overall study findings and caveats: Most of the TCR beta V segments (in an earlier analysis) were productive either about 87% or about 30% of the time.

This CDR3 is 15 amino acids long. CDR1 is SGHRS and CDR2 is YFSETQ in the germline V gene. Turning to this clone: Its antigen is not identified.

The receptor was derived from a man between 60 and 75 years old in good health and CMV-seropositive. The V and J genes are TRBV5-1 and TRBJ2-5, with a possible D match to TRBD1 (6 bases). The J call may be incorrect, as the DNA end agrees better with TRBJ2-7. What was sequenced was PBMCs. The CDR3 DNA follows: TGCGCCAGCAGCTTGGGTACAGGGTTCTCCTACGAGCAGTACTTC. The encoded protein is CASSLGTGFSYEQYF.